The TCR beta chain described here comes from a study of T cells in Graves' hyperthyroidism and ophthalmopathy (dated by TCRdb to about 2019). Turning to the overall study: To identify TCR V-J signatures that set the groups apart, the researchers used a discovery cohort of 95 to 100 patients, made up of around 40 with Graves' ophthalmopathy and some 56 with stable Graves' hyperthyroidism. The paper reports TCR Vbeta CDR3 sequencing of 135 peripheral blood samples: around 41 ophthalmopathy, around 80 hyperthyroidism and approximately 17 progressor patients. Following sampling, methimazole starting at 30 mg daily was given to hyperthyroidism patients, and high-dose intravenous methylprednisolone was given to ophthalmopathy patients. Prospective prediction of ophthalmopathy was tested in an independent validation cohort of 18 to 20 hyperthyroidism patients and 15 to 17 patients who later progressed to ophthalmopathy. The 100 discovery patients were randomly split 7:3 into training and test sets. The study also compared thyroid tissue and blood T-cell repertoires from over 5 Graves' hyperthyroidism patients. Overall results and qualifications from the work: During validation, the model predicted progression to ophthalmopathy a median of approximately 7 months ahead of onset, with 70.59% sensitivity and around 73% specificity. Sample size was not statistically predetermined, and blinding of investigators to group allocation was not performed. Most expanded thyroid clonotypes (frequency above 0.001) were also detected in blood, suggesting blood repertoires may reflect thyroid immune responses. In cross-validation, a model built on a 13 V-J signature told ophthalmopathy apart from stable hyperthyroidism with just under 90% sensitivity and about 81% specificity, and in testing the same model reached 80%/75%.

Any patient with an uncontrolled infection, another autoimmune disease, pregnancy or lactation was excluded. Diagnoses relied on clinical symptoms, serum thyroxine and TRAb, thyroid ultrasound and orbital computed tomography. Total RNA was extracted with Trizol reagent, and quality was checked on an Agilent 2100 Bioanalyzer. Amplification of TCR beta CDR3 regions was carried out from RNA transcripts. A first-round RT-PCR of the TCR CDR3 used the HTBI primer set with the Qiagen OneStep RT-PCR kit. A second multiplex PCR round built the libraries, followed by size selection and purification. Paired-end sequencing of the libraries was performed with 100 bp reads on an Illumina HiSeq2000. Processing in the source paper ran as follows. SOAPnuke was used to process the raw data, with reads discarded if the reads contained adapters or uncalled bases, had a mean Phred below 15, or lacked an exact constant-primer or identifier match. High-quality paired reads were merged using COPE v1.2.5, and each unique nucleotide sequence was defined as a clonotype. Clonotypes were aligned to IMGT TRBV, TRBD and TRBJ reference segments using MiTCR v1.1. The analysis included only V-J combinations with a frequency above 0.0001, which together covered around 99% of the repertoires. The TCS score was defined as the ratio of F50 (clonal expansion) to E x V (chaos), calculated using BLOSUM62-based TCRdist between CDR3 peptides within each V-J. Welch's t-statistics and random forest reduced 514 V-J features to 13, which were used in a naive Bayes classifier (R e1071). The Morisita-Horn index was used to measure how similar the thyroid and blood repertoires were. Using fastp at Q25 and MiXCR, TCRdb reprocessed the public reads and kept productive beta chains. Every entry covers one CDR3 protein and lists the most common genes and DNA from its rows. TCRdb's processing, not the authors' own work, is the source of the V and J calls. Recorded for this sample are 500,000 to 600,000 distinct CDR3 sequences; about 46% of them occurred a single time. Approximately 44% of the sample belongs to the ten largest clones.

Trimming leaves V shorter by 4 bases and J shorter by 4 bases, with the junction holding 12 bases beyond the gene matches. The CDR3 starts with the cysteine, ends with the phenylalanine, and has 16 residues. Of all the DNA, just the CDR3 is kept, 48 bases in frame from base 1. CDR1 and CDR2 were assigned from the germline V gene (reference sequence) as LNHNV and YYDKDF. There are a few counts of this clonotype. This clone's antigen is unknown. Base qualities are not at hand, and no much larger clone is one base apart. The clonotype was recovered from an adult woman with Graves' disease, either hyperthyroidism or ophthalmopathy (not recorded which). Sample: peripheral blood or thyroid tissue (not recorded which). The sequence joins TRBV15 to TRBJ1-2; 7 bases in between match TRBD1. The CDR3 reads CATSTETGSGGYGYTF. The nucleotide sequence reads as follows: TGTGCCACCAGCACCGAGACAGGGTCCGGAGGCTATGGCTACACCTTC.